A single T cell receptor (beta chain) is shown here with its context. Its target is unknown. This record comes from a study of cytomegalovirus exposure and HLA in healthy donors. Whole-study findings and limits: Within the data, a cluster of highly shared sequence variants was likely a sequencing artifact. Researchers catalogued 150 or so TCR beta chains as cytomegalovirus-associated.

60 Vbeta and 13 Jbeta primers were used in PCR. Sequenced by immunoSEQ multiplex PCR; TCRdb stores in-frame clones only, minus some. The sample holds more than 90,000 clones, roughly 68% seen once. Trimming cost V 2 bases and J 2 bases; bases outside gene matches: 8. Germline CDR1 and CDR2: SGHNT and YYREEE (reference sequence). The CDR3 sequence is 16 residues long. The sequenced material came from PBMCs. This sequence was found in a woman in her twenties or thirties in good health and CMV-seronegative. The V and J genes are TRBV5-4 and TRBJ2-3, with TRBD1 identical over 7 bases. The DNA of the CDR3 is TGTGCCAGCAGCTTTCGGGCAGGGGGAAACACAGATACGCAGTATTTT. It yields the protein CASSFRAGGNTDTQYF.